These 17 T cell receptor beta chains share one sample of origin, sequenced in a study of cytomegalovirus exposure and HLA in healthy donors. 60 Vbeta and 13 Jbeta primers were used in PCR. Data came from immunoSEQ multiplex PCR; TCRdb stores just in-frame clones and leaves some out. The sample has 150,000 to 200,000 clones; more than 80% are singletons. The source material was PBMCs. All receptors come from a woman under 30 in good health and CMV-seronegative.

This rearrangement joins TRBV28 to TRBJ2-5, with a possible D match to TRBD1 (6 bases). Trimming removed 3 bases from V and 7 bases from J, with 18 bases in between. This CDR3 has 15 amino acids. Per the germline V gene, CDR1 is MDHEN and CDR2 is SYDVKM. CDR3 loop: CASSFQTGIGATQYF. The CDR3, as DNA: TGTGCCAGCAGTTTTCAAACAGGGATCGGAGCGACCCAGTACTTC.

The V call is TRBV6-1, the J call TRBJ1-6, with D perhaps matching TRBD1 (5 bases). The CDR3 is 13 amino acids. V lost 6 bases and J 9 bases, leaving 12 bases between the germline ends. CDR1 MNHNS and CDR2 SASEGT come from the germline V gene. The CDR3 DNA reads TGTGCCAGCAGCCAGGGTGTTGGTTCACCCCTCCACTTT. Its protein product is CASSQGVGSPLHF.

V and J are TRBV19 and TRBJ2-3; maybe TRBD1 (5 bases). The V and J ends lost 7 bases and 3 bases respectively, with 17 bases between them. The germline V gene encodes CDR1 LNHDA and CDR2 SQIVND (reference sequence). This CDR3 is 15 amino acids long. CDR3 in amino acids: CASTGQQGSTDTQYF. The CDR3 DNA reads TGTGCCAGTACCGGCCAGCAGGGATCGACAGATACGCAGTATTTT. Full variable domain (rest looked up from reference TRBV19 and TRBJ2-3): DGGITQSPKYLFRKEGQNVTLSCEQNLNHDAMYWYRQDPGQGLRLIYYSQIVNDFQKGDIAEGYSVSREKKESFPLTVTSAQKNPTAFYLCASTGQQGSTDTQYFGPGTRLTVL.

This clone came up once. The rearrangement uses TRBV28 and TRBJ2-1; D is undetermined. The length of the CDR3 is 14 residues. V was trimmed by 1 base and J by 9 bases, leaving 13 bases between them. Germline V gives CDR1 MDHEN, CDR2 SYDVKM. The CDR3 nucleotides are TGTGCCAGCAGTTTATTCCGAGAGTCCACTGAGCAGTTCTTC. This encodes CASSLFRESTEQFF. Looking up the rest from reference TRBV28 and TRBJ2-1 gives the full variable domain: DVKVTQSSRYLVKRTGEKVFLECVQDMDHENMFWYRQDPGLGLRLIYFSYDVKMKEKGDIPEGYSVSREKKERFSLILESASTNQTSMYLCASSLFRESTEQFFGPGTRLTVL.

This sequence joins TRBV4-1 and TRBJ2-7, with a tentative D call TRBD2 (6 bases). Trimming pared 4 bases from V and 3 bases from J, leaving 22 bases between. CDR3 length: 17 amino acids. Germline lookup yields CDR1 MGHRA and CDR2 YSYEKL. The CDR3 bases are TGCGCCAGCAGCCGTCTATATCTGCCGGGAGTTATCTACGAGCAGTACTTC. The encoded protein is CASSRLYLPGVIYEQYF.

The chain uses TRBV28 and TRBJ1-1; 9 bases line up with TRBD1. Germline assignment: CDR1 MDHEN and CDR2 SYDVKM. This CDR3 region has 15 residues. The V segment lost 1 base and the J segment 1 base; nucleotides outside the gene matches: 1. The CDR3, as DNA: TGTGCCAGCAGTTTATTGACAGGGGGGAACACTGAAGCTTTCTTT. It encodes CASSLLTGGNTEAFF.

The CDR3 DNA reads TGTGCCAGCAGTCCCTGGACAGGGGAGAATGGCTACACCTTC. Translated: CASSPWTGENGYTF. The chain has TRBV27 and TRBJ1-2; TRBD1 aligns across 9 bases. The CDR3 contains 14 residues. CDR1 MNHEY and CDR2 SMNVEV come from the germline V gene (reference sequence). V shed 5 bases, J shed 6 bases, and the junction held 7 bases outside the gene matches.

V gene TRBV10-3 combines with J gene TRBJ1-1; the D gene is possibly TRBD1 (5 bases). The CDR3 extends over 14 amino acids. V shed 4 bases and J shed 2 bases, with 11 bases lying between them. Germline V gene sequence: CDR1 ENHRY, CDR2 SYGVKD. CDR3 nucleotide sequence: TGTGCCATCAGTGTTTACGGGGGAAACACTGAAGCTTTCTTT. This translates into CAISVYGGNTEAFF.

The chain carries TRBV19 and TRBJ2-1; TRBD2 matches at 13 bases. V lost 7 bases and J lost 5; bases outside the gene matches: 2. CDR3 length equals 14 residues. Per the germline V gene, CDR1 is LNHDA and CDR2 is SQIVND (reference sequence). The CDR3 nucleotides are TGTGCCAGTACGGGGACTAGCGGGGACAATGAGCAGTTCTTC. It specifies CASTGTSGDNEQFF.

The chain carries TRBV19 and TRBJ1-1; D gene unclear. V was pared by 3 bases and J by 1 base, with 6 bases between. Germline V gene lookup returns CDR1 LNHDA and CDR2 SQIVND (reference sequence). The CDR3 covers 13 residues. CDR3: CASSIRRNTEAFF. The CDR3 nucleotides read TGTGCCAGTAGTATTAGGAGGAACACTGAAGCTTTCTTT.

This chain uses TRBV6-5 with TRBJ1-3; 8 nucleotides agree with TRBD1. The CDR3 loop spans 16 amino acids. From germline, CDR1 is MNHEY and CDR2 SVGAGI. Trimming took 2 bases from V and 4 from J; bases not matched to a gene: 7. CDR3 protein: CASSYLPDRGGNTIYF. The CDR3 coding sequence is TGTGCCAGCAGTTACCTCCCCGACAGGGGAGGAAACACCATATATTTT.

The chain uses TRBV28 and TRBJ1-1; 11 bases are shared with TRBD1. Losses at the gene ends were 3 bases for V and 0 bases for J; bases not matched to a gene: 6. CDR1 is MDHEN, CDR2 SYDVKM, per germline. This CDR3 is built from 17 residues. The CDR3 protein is CASSFWTGGGLNTEAFF. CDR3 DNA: TGTGCCAGCAGTTTCTGGACAGGGGGCGGTTTGAACACTGAAGCTTTCTTT.

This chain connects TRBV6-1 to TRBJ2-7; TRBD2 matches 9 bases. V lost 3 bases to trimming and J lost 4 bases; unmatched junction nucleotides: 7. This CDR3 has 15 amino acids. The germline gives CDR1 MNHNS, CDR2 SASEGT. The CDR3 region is CASSESSGSWYEQYF. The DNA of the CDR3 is TGTGCCAGCAGTGAGAGTAGCGGGAGTTGGTACGAGCAGTACTTC.

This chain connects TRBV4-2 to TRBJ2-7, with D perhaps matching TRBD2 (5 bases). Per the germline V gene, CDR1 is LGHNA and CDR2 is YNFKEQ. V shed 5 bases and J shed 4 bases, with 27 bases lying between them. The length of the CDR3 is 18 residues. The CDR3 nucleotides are TGTGCCAGCAGCGAAGGCCCGGCTGTAGGACTCATCTTTTACGAGCAGTACTTC. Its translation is CASSEGPAVGLIFYEQYF.

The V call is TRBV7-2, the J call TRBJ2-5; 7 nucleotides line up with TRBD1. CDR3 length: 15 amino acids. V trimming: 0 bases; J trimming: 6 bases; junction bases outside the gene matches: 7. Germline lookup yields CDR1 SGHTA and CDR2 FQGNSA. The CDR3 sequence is CASSLAAGGMKTQYF. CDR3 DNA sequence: TGTGCCAGCAGCTTAGCGGCAGGGGGTATGAAGACCCAGTACTTC.

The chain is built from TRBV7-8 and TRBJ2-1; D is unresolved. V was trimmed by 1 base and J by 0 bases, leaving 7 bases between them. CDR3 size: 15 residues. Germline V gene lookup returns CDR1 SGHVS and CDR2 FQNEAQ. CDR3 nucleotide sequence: TGTGCCAGCAGCTTAGGTCCAGGCTCCTACAATGAGCAGTTCTTC. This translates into CASSLGPGSYNEQFF.

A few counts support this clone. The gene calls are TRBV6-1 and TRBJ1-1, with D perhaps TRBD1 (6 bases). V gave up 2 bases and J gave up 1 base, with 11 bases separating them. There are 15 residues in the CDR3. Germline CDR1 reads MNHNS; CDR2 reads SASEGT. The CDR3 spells CASSEPGHANTEAFF. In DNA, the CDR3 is TGTGCCAGCAGTGAACCGGGACATGCGAACACTGAAGCTTTCTTT.